A single sample is the source of the 2 T cell receptor beta chains below, sequenced in a study of cytomegalovirus exposure and HLA in healthy donors. The primer mix had 60 Vbeta and 13 Jbeta primers. Measured with immunoSEQ multiplex PCR; TCRdb has only the in-frame clones, and not every one. Counted here are 100,000 to 150,000 clones, about 78% occurring once; the ten biggest clones make up approximately 8.2%. Sequenced sample: PBMCs. The receptors were sampled from a woman between 40 and 55 years old in good health and CMV-seropositive.

The CDR3 DNA reads TGTGCCAGCAGACTAGACAACTCTGGGGCCAACGTCCTGACTTTC. It specifies CASRLDNSGANVLTF. The gene calls are TRBV6-6 and TRBJ2-6; D perhaps matches TRBD2 (5 bases). Germline CDR1 reads MNHNY; CDR2 reads SVGAGI (reference sequence). V shed 6 bases and J shed 0 bases, with 9 bases lying between them. The CDR3 runs 15 residues.

The chain is built from TRBV11-2 and TRBJ1-5; D unclear. This CDR3 spans 15 amino acids. Germline loops: CDR1 SGHAT, CDR2 FQNNGV. V was trimmed by 1 base and J by 5 bases, leaving 12 bases between them. CDR3 coding DNA: TGTGCCAGCAGCTTAGCGGCGGGGAGTGATCAGCCCCAGCATTTT. Encoded protein: CASSLAAGSDQPQHF.